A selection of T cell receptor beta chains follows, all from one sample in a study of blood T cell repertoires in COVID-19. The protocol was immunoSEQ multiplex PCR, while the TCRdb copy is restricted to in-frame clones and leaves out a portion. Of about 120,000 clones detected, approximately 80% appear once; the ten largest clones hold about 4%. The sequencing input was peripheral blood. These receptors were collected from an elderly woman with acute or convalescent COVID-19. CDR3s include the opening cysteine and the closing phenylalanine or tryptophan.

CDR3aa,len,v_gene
CASTMTVSSEAFF,13,TRBV28
CASSVTGGVTEAFF,14,TRBV2
CASSQVGGSYGYTF,14,TRBV14
CASSFSGSTDTQYF,14,TRBV5-1
CASRNADRGLGNEQFF,16,TRBV5-1
CASSQLGQGRTNEKLFF,17,TRBV3-1/TRBV3-2
CAWSRTGNTGELFF,14,TRBV30
CASSPGQGAGELFF,14,TRBV5-1
CASSVQGEGEAFF,13,TRBV9
CASSLGQSSYNEQFF,15,TRBV5-1
CASSLTPNNEQFF,13,TRBV5-1
CASRVSLNTGELFF,14,TRBV6-5
CASSLSGLAGRTDTQYF,17,TRBV28
CATSDSGWDQPQHF,14,TRBV24-1
CATSPAGANEKLFF,14,TRBV28
CASSLGEAGDEQFF,14,TRBV6-5
CASSLDSWQETQYF,14,TRBV7-2
CASSQDSPSPDTQYF,15,TRBV4-1
CASSPTGRTSGDQPQHF,17,TRBV27
CASSQDMSNTEAFF,14,TRBV4-1
CASYTGREDTEAFF,14,TRBV27
CASSLFFGTDTQYF,14,TRBV5-8
CASSQPGQGGEKLFF,15,TRBV7-2
CASSHGQGQETQYF,14,TRBV5-1
CASSKSGQGAHSPLNTEAFF,20,TRBV21-1
CASSSGAGKRVEQFF,15,TRBV6-5
CASSPGGISYNEQFF,15,TRBV18
CASSPAGSWDYGYTF,15,TRBV5-1
CAWSPDGQYYGYTF,14,TRBV30
CASSSPTRPLHDEQFF,16,TRBV7-9
CASSLRAGGETQYF,14,TRBV5-6
CASSNQKIGQGDNQPQHF,18,TRBV5-8